The T cell receptor beta chain under discussion was sequenced for a study of T cell clonality in common variable immunodeficiency. Study-level points and caveats: Fewer deletions and N-nucleotide insertions were reportedly seen in common variable immunodeficiency TCR beta sequences.

Measured with immunoSEQ multiplex PCR; TCRdb has only the in-frame clones, and not every one. The sample holds tens of thousands of clones, and no clone turns up only once. This clone appeared many times. The antigen is not known. The missing CDR3 end, 3 residues past where the read stops, is filled in from the germline J gene. Trimming removed 5 bases from V and 0 bases from J, with 8 bases in between. In germline, CDR1 is LNHDA, CDR2 SQIVND (reference sequence). The CDR3 sequence is 14 residues long. Sequences were obtained from peripheral blood mononuclear cells. The clonotype was recovered from a person aged 18-70 years in good health. The chain has TRBV19 and TRBJ1-5, with D perhaps TRBD1 (5 bases). The CDR3 is CASSAGNSNQPQHF. The sequenced CDR3 bases are TGTGCCAGTAGTGCAGGGAATAGCAATCAGCCC.